The entry that follows covers one TCR beta chain sequence. Its antigen is unknown. The sample originates from a study of shared clonotypes between healthy human individuals. Naivety among CD8 cells was defined by CD45RO negativity and positive CCR7 selection, thereby excluding terminally differentiated effector memory CD45RA+ cells. Regarding the study as a whole: Clonotype sharing among the donors was expected to vary with sequencing depth.

Measured with immunoSEQ multiplex PCR; TCRdb has only the in-frame clones, and not every one. The table lists about 2 million clones, about 95% of them singletons. Source material: naive CD8+ T cells sorted from blood. The clonotype was recovered from a man younger than 30 in good health.

CDR3 amino acids: CASSQDPTGGWDTEAFF. DNA of the CDR3: TGTGCCAGCAGCCAAGATCCCACAGGGGGCTGGGACACTGAAGCTTTCTTT. The chain combines TRBV4-2 with TRBJ1-1; 9 positions agree with TRBD1. V trimming: 0 bases; J trimming: 3 bases; junction bases outside the gene matches: 8. CDR1 and CDR2 (germline): LGHNA, YNFKEQ. This CDR3 comprises 17 residues.